The clone carrying this T cell receptor beta chain was observed a few times. Its cognate antigen is unknown. Clinicians diagnosed patients from clinical symptoms, serum thyroxine and TRAb, thyroid ultrasound and orbital computed tomography. The blood was taken when hyperthyroidism was first diagnosed, before any ophthalmopathy symptoms showed up. This specimen comes from a study of T cells in Graves' hyperthyroidism and ophthalmopathy. The TCR beta CDR3 regions underwent amplification using RNA transcripts as the source. In the first-round RT-PCR of the TCR CDR3, the HTBI primer set was used. From the multiplex PCR reads, TCRdb called clonotypes with MiXCR, one entry per CDR3 protein. This sample has around 700,000 distinct CDR3 sequences, with around a sixth found just once. Study-wide results and caveats: Researchers report that a 13 V-J model separated ophthalmopathy from stable hyperthyroidism.

The germline V and J ends were trimmed by 2 bases and 7 bases, with 14 bases remaining between them. Germline CDR1 reads MNHNS; CDR2 reads SASEGT. This CDR3 has 14 residues. The sequencing sample was made of blood. The sequence was collected from a woman aged 50 to 60 with Graves' hyperthyroidism that later progressed to Graves' ophthalmopathy. V usage is TRBV6-1 and J usage is TRBJ1-1; no reliable D call. The CDR3 sequence: CASSESPGPYEAFF. Here the CDR3 DNA reads TGTGCCAGCAGTGAATCCCCCGGACCCTATGAAGCTTTCTTT.